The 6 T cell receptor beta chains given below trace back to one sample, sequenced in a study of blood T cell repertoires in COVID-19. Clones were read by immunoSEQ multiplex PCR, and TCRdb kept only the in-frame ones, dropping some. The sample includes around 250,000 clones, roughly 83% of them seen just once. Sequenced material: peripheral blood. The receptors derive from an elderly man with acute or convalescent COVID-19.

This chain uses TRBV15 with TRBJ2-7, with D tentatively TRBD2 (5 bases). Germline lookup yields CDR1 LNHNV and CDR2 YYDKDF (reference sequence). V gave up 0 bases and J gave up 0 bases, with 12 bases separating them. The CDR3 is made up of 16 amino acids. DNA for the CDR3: TGTGCCACCAGCAGAGATGGAGGCCTGAGCTCCTACGAGCAGTACTTC. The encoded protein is CATSRDGGLSSYEQYF.

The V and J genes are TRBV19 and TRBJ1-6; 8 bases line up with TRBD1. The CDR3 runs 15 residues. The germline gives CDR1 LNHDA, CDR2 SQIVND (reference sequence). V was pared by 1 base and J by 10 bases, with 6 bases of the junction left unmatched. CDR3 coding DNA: TGTGCCAGTAGTATAGGGGACAGGTCGGAGTCACCCCTCCACTTT. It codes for CASSIGDRSESPLHF.

The CDR3 nucleotides read TGTGCCAGCAGTTCTCACTGGGGGAGGGGGGCTGAAGCTTTCTTT. The encoded protein is CASSSHWGRGAEAFF. The J gene is TRBJ1-1, the V gene TRBV28, with TRBD1 as a possible D gene (6 bases). The V end was cut by 4 bases, the J end by 6 bases, with 18 bases between. Looked up from germline, CDR1 is MDHEN and CDR2 is SYDVKM. The CDR3 is made up of 15 amino acids.

CDR3 in amino acids: CASSFFGQGNSYNEQFF. The CDR3 DNA is TGTGCCAGCAGCTTTTTCGGACAGGGCAACTCCTACAATGAGCAGTTCTTC. This chain connects TRBV11-2 to TRBJ2-1, with TRBD1 identical over 8 bases. There are 17 residues in the CDR3. V lost 3 bases, J lost 0 bases, and 7 bases stayed unmatched. The germline gives CDR1 SGHAT, CDR2 FQNNGV.

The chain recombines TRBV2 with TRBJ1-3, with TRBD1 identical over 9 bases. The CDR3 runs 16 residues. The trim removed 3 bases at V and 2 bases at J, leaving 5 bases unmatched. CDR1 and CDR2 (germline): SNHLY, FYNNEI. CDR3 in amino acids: CASSETGGRAGNTIYF. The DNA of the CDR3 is TGTGCCAGCAGTGAGACAGGGGGGCGCGCTGGAAACACCATATATTTT.

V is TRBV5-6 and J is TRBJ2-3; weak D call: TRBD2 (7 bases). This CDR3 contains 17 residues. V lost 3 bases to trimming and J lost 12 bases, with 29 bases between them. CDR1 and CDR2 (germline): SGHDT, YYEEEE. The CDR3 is CASSSPRGTTSRGSQYF. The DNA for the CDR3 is TGTGCCAGCAGCTCACCGAGGGGGACTACCTCGCGAGGGTCCCAGTATTTT.